A single sample is the source of the 26 T cell receptor beta chains below, sequenced in a study of shared clonotypes between healthy human individuals. Sequencing used immunoSEQ multiplex PCR; TCRdb keeps in-frame clones, though not all of them. This repertoire shows about 680,000 clones, around 72% found once; its top ten account for under 2%. Sequences were obtained from memory CD4+ T cells sorted from blood. The subset was: CD45RA-negative fraction. The receptors come from a woman aged 30 to 39 in good health.

J is TRBJ1-4 and V is TRBV5-1; 12 bases are shared with TRBD1. The CDR3 sequence is 14 residues long. The germline V gene has CDR1 SGHRS and CDR2 YFSETQ. With 6 bases clipped from V and 10 bases from J, the junction kept 7 bases outside the gene matches. Here the CDR3 reads CASTPGTGGVKLFF. The CDR3 DNA reads TGCGCCAGCACCCCCGGGACAGGGGGCGTAAAACTGTTTTTT.

This clone showed up just once. It may be a read error: a sequence one base away is much more abundant. The same CDR3 is also encoded by other DNA sequences in this sample. The rearrangement uses TRBV2 and TRBJ2-5; 9 nucleotides agree with TRBD2. CDR3 length: 13 amino acids. CDR1 and CDR2 (germline): SNHLY, FYNNEI. In DNA, the CDR3 is TGTGCCAGCAGTGGACTAGCGGAAGGGACCCAATACTTC. Translated: CASSGLAEGTQYF.

The chain uses TRBV28 and TRBJ1-2; TRBD1 matches at 9 bases. Trimming removed 6 bases from V and 5 bases from J; junction bases left unmatched: 10. The CDR3 length is 15 residues. The germline V gene has CDR1 MDHEN and CDR2 SYDVKM. In DNA, the CDR3 is TGTGCCAGCAGACCTGGGGGACAGGGAAGTTATGGCTACACCTTC. Translation gives CASRPGGQGSYGYTF.

This chain links TRBV28 with TRBJ2-1, with no clear D. In germline, CDR1 is MDHEN, CDR2 SYDVKM. V lost 4 bases and J 0 bases, leaving 13 bases between the germline ends. This CDR3 contains 16 residues. DNA for the CDR3: TGTGCCAGCAGTTCCGGCGGCACCCTCTCCTACAATGAGCAGTTCTTC. This translates into CASSSGGTLSYNEQFF.

The chain couples TRBV10-2 to TRBJ2-2; no reliable D call. Germline V lookup: CDR1 WSHSY, CDR2 SAAADI. Trimming shortened V by 7 bases and J by 7 bases, and 10 bases separated the two germline ends. The CDR3 is 12 amino acids. The CDR3 sequence: CASTPFVGELFF. CDR3 DNA: TGCGCCAGCACCCCCTTTGTCGGGGAGCTGTTTTTT.

The chain carries TRBV6-5 and TRBJ2-1; 11 bases map to TRBD2. Losses at the gene ends were 4 bases for V and 5 bases for J; bases not matched to a gene: 7. The CDR3 has 16 residues. Per germline, CDR1 MNHEY and CDR2 SVGAGI. The DNA for the CDR3 is TGTGCCAGCAGTTCCTCGACTAGCGGGGCTAACAATGAGCAGTTCTTC. It is translated as CASSSSTSGANNEQFF.

The CDR3, as DNA: TGTGCCAGAAGCTTCGGCGGGGGTCTCTCCTACGAGCAGTACTTC. This translates into CARSFGGGLSYEQYF. The chain has TRBV5-3 and TRBJ2-7; the match to TRBD2 covers 7 bases. TRBV5-3 is an open reading frame whose function is uncertain. V was clipped by 2 bases and J by 0 bases; unmatched bases: 5. The CDR3 length is 15 residues.

There are a few counts of this clone. The same CDR3 is also encoded by other DNA sequences in this sample. The chain joins TRBV4-1 to TRBJ1-5; the D is unclear. Germline CDR1 reads MGHRA; CDR2 reads YSYEKL. V was clipped by 3 bases and J by 4 bases, with 4 bases between them. This CDR3 has 12 residues. The CDR3 sequence is CASSHPNQPQHF. CDR3 DNA sequence: TGCGCCAGCAGCCATCCAAATCAGCCCCAGCATTTT.

This chain links TRBV11-2 with TRBJ2-1, with 9 bases that match TRBD2. The CDR3 is made up of 16 amino acids. V trimming: 1 base; J trimming: 3 bases; junction bases outside the gene matches: 4. Germline CDR1 is SGHAT and CDR2 is FQNNGV. CDR3 coding DNA: TGTGCCAGCAGCTTAGCGAGCGGGAGGTTCTACAATGAGCAGTTCTTC. Amino acid sequence: CASSLASGRFYNEQFF.

The chain uses TRBV19 and TRBJ1-5; TRBD1 matches at 7 bases. The V segment lost 4 bases and the J segment 0 bases; nucleotides outside the gene matches: 6. The CDR3 is 16 amino acids. Germline CDR1 reads LNHDA; CDR2 reads SQIVND (reference sequence). The CDR3 nucleotides read TGTGCCAGTAGTAGCCCCAGGGGGATTAGCAATCAGCCCCAGCATTTT. It encodes CASSSPRGISNQPQHF.

Only one count was recorded for this clone. The V gene is TRBV19, the J gene TRBJ1-5, with D uncertain. CDR3 length: 16 amino acids. V was clipped by 5 bases and J by 3 bases, with 17 bases between them. CDR1 and CDR2 from the germline V gene are LNHDA and SQIVND (reference sequence). DNA of the CDR3: TGTGCCAGTAGTCCCCAGGTCGGCAGTTCCAATCAGCCCCAGCATTTT. It translates to CASSPQVGSSNQPQHF. Looking up the rest from reference TRBV19 and TRBJ1-5 gives the full variable domain: DGGITQSPKYLFRKEGQNVTLSCEQNLNHDAMYWYRQDPGQGLRLIYYSQIVNDFQKGDIAEGYSVSREKKESFPLTVTSAQKNPTAFYLCASSPQVGSSNQPQHFGDGTRLSIL.

The chain links TRBV5-5 to TRBJ2-1; 8 bases fit TRBD2. Germline CDR1 is SGHKS and CDR2 is YYEKEE (reference sequence). This CDR3 contains 15 residues. V lost 0 bases and J lost 7; bases outside the gene matches: 6. In DNA, the CDR3 is TGTGCCAGCAGCTTGGTCCTAGCGGGTATGAATGAGCAGTTCTTC. Its protein product is CASSLVLAGMNEQFF.

V gene TRBV9 combines with J gene TRBJ1-2; 9 bases align to TRBD1. Germline-derived CDR1 and CDR2 are SGDLS and YYNGEE. The CDR3 consists of 14 residues. Trimming took 6 bases from V and 8 from J; bases not matched to a gene: 11. The chain's CDR3 is CASNGGQGVEGYTF. The CDR3 DNA follows: TGTGCCAGCAACGGGGGACAGGGTGTAGAGGGCTACACCTTC.

This clone was detected many times. The rearrangement links TRBV5-1 to TRBJ2-2; D unresolved. The ends were cut back, 0 bases at V and 0 bases at J, with 9 bases in the middle. This CDR3 region has 16 residues. Germline CDR1 is SGHRS and CDR2 is YFSETQ. The CDR3 coding sequence is TGCGCCAGCAGCTTGGGTACTGCAACGAACACCGGGGAGCTGTTTTTT. Translated, it gives CASSLGTATNTGELFF. The full variable domain, in which reference TRBV5-1 and TRBJ2-2 provide the parts outside the CDR3, is KAGVTQTPRYLIKTRGQQVTLSCSPISGHRSVSWYQQTPGQGLQFLFEYFSETQRNKGNFPGRFSGRQFSNSRSEMNVSTLELGDSALYLCASSLGTATNTGELFFGEGSRLTVL.

This clone was found a few times. This chain uses TRBV28 with TRBJ1-3; 9 bases align to TRBD1. Trimming removed 4 bases from V and 4 bases from J; junction bases left unmatched: 5. Germline V gene sequence: CDR1 MDHEN, CDR2 SYDVKM. The CDR3 extends over 15 amino acids. The CDR3 bases are TGTGCCAGCAGTTGGACAGGGGTCGACGGAAACACCATATATTTT. Its translation is CASSWTGVDGNTIYF.

V and J are TRBV30 and TRBJ2-7, with TRBD2 as a possible D gene (6 bases). Germline V gene lookup returns CDR1 GTSNPN and CDR2 SVGIG (reference sequence). The CDR3 runs to 13 residues. V was shortened by 5 bases and J by 6 bases, with 17 bases between the two germline ends. In DNA, the CDR3 is TGTGCCTGGGGAATGGAGTCGGAGGGCGAGCAGTACTTC. This gives the protein CAWGMESEGEQYF.

This clone has a handful of counts. The V and J genes are TRBV30 and TRBJ2-7, with 12 bases that match TRBD2. CDR3 size: 18 residues. The trim removed 4 bases at V and 2 bases at J, leaving 15 bases unmatched. The germline V gene encodes CDR1 GTSNPN and CDR2 SVGIG (reference sequence). In DNA, the CDR3 is TGTGCCTGGACCCACAGGAGGACTAGCGGGGCTCCTACCTACGAGCAGTACTTC. This gives the protein CAWTHRRTSGAPTYEQYF. The complete variable domain, with remaining parts taken from reference TRBV30 and TRBJ2-7, reads SQTIHQWPATLVQPVGSPLSLECTVEGTSNPNLYWYRQAAGRGLQLLFYSVGIGQISSEVPQNLSASRPQDRQFILSSKKLLLSDSGFYLCAWTHRRTSGAPTYEQYFGPGTRLTVT.

This clone is termed medium-sized (0.01 to 0.1%). This chain joins TRBV7-8 and TRBJ2-7; D possibly matches TRBD1 or TRBD2 (5 bases each). With 2 bases removed from V and 4 bases from J, the gap between germline ends came to 12 bases. The CDR3 spans 14 residues. Per germline, CDR1 SGHVS and CDR2 FQNEAQ. The CDR3 nucleotides are TGTGCCAGCAGCTTACTCGAGGGACCATACGAGCAGTACTTC. Translated, it gives CASSLLEGPYEQYF.

This CDR3 reads CASSSSSGGRQPQHF. CDR3 DNA: TGTGCCAGCAGCTCCTCGTCAGGGGGCCGTCAGCCCCAGCATTTT. The chain joins TRBV5-6 to TRBJ1-5, with TRBD1 matching 8 bases. The germline gives CDR1 SGHDT, CDR2 YYEEEE. CDR3 size: 15 residues. V was pared by 3 bases and J by 6 bases, with 8 bases of the junction left unmatched.

The chain links TRBV25-1 to TRBJ2-4, with 7 bases identical to TRBD2. The CDR3 has 15 residues. Trimming cost V 4 bases and J 5 bases; bases outside gene matches: 8. Germline loops: CDR1 MGHDK, CDR2 SYGVNS. CDR3 sequence (DNA): TGTGCCAGCAGTGGAGGGACTCGGGGGGAAAACATTCAGTACTTC. As protein: CASSGGTRGENIQYF.

The chain combines TRBV11-2 with TRBJ1-1; D gene ambiguous. Looked up from germline, CDR1 is SGHAT and CDR2 is FQNNGV. This CDR3 has 13 amino acids. Trimming shortened V by 2 bases and J by 1 base, and 5 bases separated the two germline ends. The CDR3 loop is CASSLWTNTEAFF. The CDR3 nucleotides are TGTGCCAGCAGCTTATGGACGAACACTGAAGCTTTCTTT.

The V call is TRBV27, the J call TRBJ2-4, with 7 positions matching TRBD1. The CDR3 contains 16 residues. The germline V gene has CDR1 MNHEY and CDR2 SMNVEV (reference sequence). V lost 5 bases to trimming and J lost 2 bases; unmatched junction nucleotides: 9. The CDR3 loop is CASSMGQTGPKNIQYF. CDR3 nucleotide sequence: TGTGCCAGCAGTATGGGACAGACGGGACCCAAAAACATTCAGTACTTC.

The chain employs TRBV20-1 and TRBJ2-3; D uncertain. The CDR3 extends over 10 amino acids. The ends were cut back, 5 bases at V and 8 bases at J, with 8 bases in the middle. Germline V gene lookup returns CDR1 DFQATT and CDR2 SNEGSKA (reference sequence). This CDR3 is CSAALGTQYF. In DNA, the CDR3 is TGCAGTGCTGCGCTTGGTACGCAGTATTTT.

The sample holds one count of this clone. Other DNA sequences in the same sample also yield this CDR3. The chain carries TRBV7-9 and TRBJ1-1; D is ambiguous. This CDR3 has 12 amino acids. Germline CDR1 and CDR2: SEHNR and FQNEAQ (reference sequence). Trimming pared 5 bases from V and 0 bases from J, leaving 4 bases between. CDR3 bases: TGTGCCAGCAGCAGGGTGAACACTGAAGCTTTCTTT. It codes for CASSRVNTEAFF.

The rearrangement uses TRBV6-5 and TRBJ2-7; D gene ambiguous. V gave up 3 bases and J gave up 2 bases, with 11 bases separating them. Germline assignment: CDR1 MNHEY and CDR2 SVGAGI. This CDR3 comprises 14 residues. Here the CDR3 reads CASSYYGGAYEQYF. As DNA, the CDR3 is TGTGCCAGCAGTTATTATGGCGGTGCCTACGAGCAGTACTTC.

J is TRBJ2-2 and V is TRBV4-2, with D unresolved. Between the trimmed V and J ends, which lost 1 base and 0 bases, there was a span of 12 bases. CDR3 length: 17 residues. CDR1 LGHNA and CDR2 YNFKEQ come from the germline V gene. The CDR3 nucleotides read TGTGCCAGCAGCCAAGGGCTTATGGGGTCGAACACCGGGGAGCTGTTTTTT. It yields the protein CASSQGLMGSNTGELFF.